The rows below give T cell receptor beta chains drawn from one sample of a study of T cell responses to AZD1222 COVID-19 vaccine. The method was immunoSEQ multiplex PCR; TCRdb's version includes in-frame clones alone and lacks a portion of them. Of 200,000 or so clones detected, 75% to 90% appear once; the ten largest clones hold about 3%. The sample consisted of peripheral blood, taken on day 0 of MenACWY control vaccination. These receptors were taken from an adult in good health. CDR3s include the opening cysteine and the closing phenylalanine or tryptophan. A D gene is named only where the DNA matches it firmly. Clone sizes are given selectively: once, few, many, or a class where the clone is expanded.

J,D,V,size,DNA,CDR3
TRBJ2-3,-,TRBV5-4,-,TGTGCCAGCAGCTCTACCTCAACCGGCACAGATACGCAGTATTTT,CASSSTSTGTDTQYF
TRBJ1-2,TRBD1,TRBV30,few,TGTGCCTGGACACAGGGGTCAGCTAACTATGGCTACACCTTC,CAWTQGSANYGYTF
TRBJ2-7,TRBD1,TRBV29-1,few,TGCAGCGCTACCGGGACAGGGGTTAGCTCCTACGAGCAGTACTTC,CSATGTGVSSYEQYF
TRBJ1-1,-,TRBV7-2,-,TGTGCCAGCAGCTTAGATAACAGGAACACTGAAGCTTTCTTT,CASSLDNRNTEAFF
TRBJ1-2,-,TRBV6-1,-,TGTGCCAGCAGTGACGGGGGCAGGGTTGGATATGGCTACACCTTC,CASSDGGRVGYGYTF
TRBJ2-5,TRBD2,TRBV6-2/TRBV6-3,-,TGTGCCAGCAGCCGACCCGGGACTAGCGGGGGGAAGAGGCGTGAGACCCAGTACTTC,CASSRPGTSGGKRRETQYF
TRBJ2-1,TRBD1,TRBV5-1,-,TGCGCCAGCAGCACCCGGGACAGGGTAACGGATGAGCAGTTCTTC,CASSTRDRVTDEQFF
TRBJ2-5,-,TRBV19,once,TGTGCCAGTAGTTTGAGGACAGGGAGGGGAGAGACCCAGTACTTC,CASSLRTGRGETQYF
TRBJ1-5,TRBD1,TRBV30,-,TGTGCCTTCGCCGGGACAGGGGATCAGCCCCAGCATTTT,CAFAGTGDQPQHF
TRBJ1-5,-,TRBV24-1,-,TGTGCCACCAGTGATTTGAATGGGGAGATCAATCAGCCCCAGCATTTT,CATSDLNGEINQPQHF
TRBJ2-1,-,TRBV9,-,TGTGCCAGCAGCGTACAGTCTACCCCCAATGAGCAGTTCTTC,CASSVQSTPNEQFF
TRBJ1-1,TRBD1,TRBV4-1,-,TGCGCCAGCAGCCAAGATAACGGGACAGTGAACACTGAAGCTTTCTTT,CASSQDNGTVNTEAFF
TRBJ1-4,-,TRBV5-1,-,TGCGCCAGCAGCTCCAGACTGAGGGGTCCCGCAACTAATGAAAAACTGTTTTTT,CASSSRLRGPATNEKLFF
TRBJ2-7,-,TRBV7-8,-,TGTGCCAGCAGCCTGGGACGTACGATCACAGCCTACGAGCAGTACTTC,CASSLGRTITAYEQYF
TRBJ2-7,TRBD2,TRBV11-2,-,TGTGCCAGCAGCTTACAGCGGGAGAACGAGCAGTACTTC,CASSLQRENEQYF
TRBJ2-2,-,TRBV28,-,TGTGCCAGCAGTGGGCTTTACGAGTCCGGGGAGCTGTTTTTT,CASSGLYESGELFF
TRBJ1-1,-,TRBV18,-,TGTGCCAGCTCACCACCGTCAAGACAGGAGAACACTGAAGCTTTCTTT,CASSPPSRQENTEAFF
TRBJ1-1,-,TRBV28,-,TGTGCCAGCAGACAGGGTGGAACTGAAGCTTTCTTT,CASRQGGTEAFF
TRBJ2-7,-,TRBV7-9,-,TGTGCCAGCAGCTTAGCGGGGCTCCCCTACGAGCAGTACTTC,CASSLAGLPYEQYF
TRBJ2-7,-,TRBV18,-,TGTGCCAGCTCACCATGGCACGAGCAGTACTTC,CASSPWHEQYF
TRBJ1-1,-,TRBV19,-,TGTGCCAGTAGTATATACGGCTCGAACACTGAAGCTTTCTTT,CASSIYGSNTEAFF
TRBJ1-4,TRBD1,TRBV27,-,TGTGCCAGCAGTTTAGGACAGGGGCGTTTACAAGGAAAACTGTTTTTT,CASSLGQGRLQGKLFF
TRBJ2-1,-,TRBV7-2,-,TGTGCCAGCAGCTTTAGGGAGAGGGAGCAGTTCTTC,CASSFREREQFF
TRBJ2-3,-,TRBV12-5,-,TGTGCTAGTGGTCAAGGGCTGGGCCTGCACACAGATACGCAGTATTTT,CASGQGLGLHTDTQYF